The rows below give T cell receptor beta chains drawn from one sample of a study of regulatory T cells in long-lasting Graves disease. TCRdb re-analysed the multiplex PCR reads in MiXCR, keeping a single row per CDR3 protein. The profile shows 350,000 to 500,000 distinct CDR3 sequences, approximately 16% of them singletons. These same data were also listed under a study on T cells in Graves' hyperthyroidism and ophthalmopathy.

Source: peripheral blood mononuclear cells (PBMCs), taken at new diagnosis, from a patient treated with antithyroid drugs. These receptors all stem from a woman aged 18-29 years with Graves disease. Both conserved end residues are trimmed from each CDR3. Fields, in order: J gene, D gene, V gene, CDR3 protein. The D gene is left open where the match is weak.

J: TRBJ2-1
D: NA
V: TRBV28
CDR3: ASSSTGGRDEQF

J: TRBJ2-5
D: NA
V: TRBV7-2
CDR3: ASSLVNAWSETQY

J: TRBJ2-2
D: NA
V: TRBV14
CDR3: ASSLRTVRGSHTGELF

J: TRBJ2-7
D: NA
V: TRBV2
CDR3: ASSEWVRGSYEQY

J: TRBJ1-3
D: NA
V: TRBV6-2/TRBV6-3
CDR3: ASRTAGNTIY

J: TRBJ2-7
D: NA
V: TRBV10-3
CDR3: AISKSAEGPYEQY

J: TRBJ1-6
D: TRBD1
V: TRBV20-1
CDR3: SATGTGVSPLH

J: TRBJ2-5
D: NA
V: TRBV12-3/TRBV12-4
CDR3: ASSQTELQETQY

J: TRBJ2-5
D: TRBD1
V: TRBV11-3
CDR3: ASSSTGGETQY

J: TRBJ1-2
D: NA
V: TRBV6-5
CDR3: ASSYSGGYGYT

J: TRBJ2-3
D: NA
V: TRBV6-5
CDR3: ASSYSGELGGTQY

J: TRBJ2-1
D: TRBD2
V: TRBV12-5
CDR3: ASGLVISGSPSSYNEQF

J: TRBJ2-3
D: NA
V: TRBV7-6
CDR3: ASSLEARDWRGDTQY

J: TRBJ2-3
D: TRBD1
V: TRBV29-1
CDR3: SVAGWTGNTDTQY

J: TRBJ1-1
D: NA
V: TRBV15
CDR3: ATSSEGVGTEAF

J: TRBJ2-3
D: TRBD2
V: TRBV20-1
CDR3: SARDYSTTSGSSQY

J: TRBJ2-1
D: NA
V: TRBV20-1
CDR3: SARFVGADEQF

J: TRBJ2-1
D: TRBD2
V: TRBV5-8
CDR3: ASSLLVAGGDEQF

J: TRBJ2-5
D: TRBD1
V: TRBV6-1
CDR3: ATNYRGLKQY

J: TRBJ2-1
D: NA
V: TRBV20-1
CDR3: SARGQGSYNEQF

J: TRBJ2-7
D: NA
V: TRBV5-4
CDR3: ASSFEGPLSYEQY

J: TRBJ1-6
D: TRBD1
V: TRBV2
CDR3: ASSEALRGGTGNSPLH